Listed below are T cell receptor beta chains from one sample, sequenced in a study of blood T cell repertoires in COVID-19. Using immunoSEQ multiplex PCR, the repertoire was profiled, and TCRdb retains in-frame clones only, with some absent. The table has 130,000 to 150,000 clones, about 77% seen once. The sequenced material came from peripheral blood. The source of these receptors is a man in his sixties with acute or convalescent COVID-19. Both conserved end residues are part of each CDR3. Each record gives: V gene, J gene, D gene, clone size, CDR3 DNA, CDR3 protein. The D gene is left open where the match is weak. A row's size may be missing; if present it is once, few, many or a size class.

>TRBV29-1|TRBJ2-5|.|.
TGCAGCGTTGAAGATCCTGACTTCCAAGAGACCCAGTACTTC
CSVEDPDFQETQYF
>TRBV28|TRBJ2-7|.|.
TGTGCCAGCAGTCCCCCCCGGGGGGCTCTCTACGAGCAGTACTTC
CASSPPRGALYEQYF
>TRBV29-1|TRBJ2-3|TRBD2|.
TGCAGCGTCGACCTAGCGGGAGGGCCATCAGATACGCAGTATTTT
CSVDLAGGPSDTQYF
>TRBV9|TRBJ2-5|TRBD2|.
TGTGCCAGCAGCGTAGGCGGGGGGACTAGCGGGAGTGAGACCCAGTACTTC
CASSVGGGTSGSETQYF
>TRBV23-1|TRBJ2-1|TRBD2|.
TGCGCCAGCAGTCCCCCCCTGGGGGGGAATGAGCAGTTCTTC
CASSPPLGGNEQFF
>TRBV19|TRBJ1-2|.|.
TGTGCCAGTAGTATATCGGGGTCCTATGGCTACACCTTC
CASSISGSYGYTF
>TRBV29-1|TRBJ1-2|.|many
TGCAGCGTCCAGGGTACGAACTATGGCTACACCTTC
CSVQGTNYGYTF
>TRBV20-1|TRBJ1-1|.|.
TGCAGTGCTAGTAAGAGGAGCACTGAAGCTTTCTTT
CSASKRSTEAFF
>TRBV30|TRBJ1-6|.|.
TGTGCCTGGAGTCGTCACTACGGGGGGCAGCGAAGCTATAATTCACCCCTCCACTTT
CAWSRHYGGQRSYNSPLHF
>TRBV9|TRBJ2-1|.|.
TGTGCCAGCAGCGCTGGGGGGAATGAGCAGTTCTTC
CASSAGGNEQFF
>TRBV6-5|TRBJ2-1|.|.
TGTGCCAGCAGGGGTTTAAACGGGAGAAGGGGTGAGCAGTTCTTC
CASRGLNGRRGEQFF
>TRBV5-1|TRBJ2-3|TRBD2|once
TGCGCCAGCAGCCTGGGACTAGTGGGCACAGATACGCAGTATTTT
CASSLGLVGTDTQYF
>TRBV7-8|TRBJ2-3|TRBD1|few
TGTGCCAGCAGCCCTTGGACAGGGGTGACAGATACGCAGTATTTT
CASSPWTGVTDTQYF
>TRBV4-1|TRBJ2-7|.|.
TGCGCCAGCAGCCAAGTGGTAGGACAGATGAACGAGCAGTACTTC
CASSQVVGQMNEQYF
>TRBV15|TRBJ2-5|.|.
TGTGCCACCAGCCAGGGGGCGGGAGCCCTGGGGGAGACCCAGTACTTC
CATSQGAGALGETQYF
>TRBV3-1/TRBV3-2|TRBJ2-5|.|.
TGTGCCAGCAGCCACAACGCAGGCCGGGAGACCCAGTACTTC
CASSHNAGRETQYF
>TRBV6-5|TRBJ2-2|TRBD2|few
TGTGCCAGCAGGCGTAGCGGGGGGAACACCGGGGAGCTGTTTTTT
CASRRSGGNTGELFF
>TRBV28|TRBJ2-2|TRBD1|.
TGTGCCAGCAGGGTAGACAGGGGGAATATCGGGGAGCTGTTTTTT
CASRVDRGNIGELFF
>TRBV30|TRBJ1-1|.|.
TGTGCCGGTTCCTTGGGGGAGGGCACTGAAGCTTTCTTT
CAGSLGEGTEAFF
>TRBV2|TRBJ2-7|TRBD2|.
TGTGCCAGCAGTGTCACTAGCGGGAGGGCCGACGACGACGAGCAGTACTTC
CASSVTSGRADDDEQYF
>TRBV27|TRBJ1-6|.|many
TGTGCCAGCAGCCGAGGGGGTCGTAATTCACCCCTCCACTTT
CASSRGGRNSPLHF
>TRBV21-1|TRBJ2-1|.|.
TGTGCCAGCAGCAAAGGCGGAGGGCCCCACAATGAGCAGTTCTTC
CASSKGGGPHNEQFF
>TRBV5-1|TRBJ2-3|TRBD1|.
TGCGCCAGCAGCTTGCAGGGGGCGCTTACAGATACGCAGTATTTT
CASSLQGALTDTQYF
>TRBV29-1|TRBJ2-3|TRBD2|.
TGCAGCGTTGAACTCTTAGCGGGAGGCACAGATACGCAGTATTTT
CSVELLAGGTDTQYF
>TRBV29-1|TRBJ1-1|TRBD1|.
TGCAGCGTTGAAGACAGGGGGCTTGGCACTGAAGCTTTCTTT
CSVEDRGLGTEAFF
>TRBV2|TRBJ1-1|.|.
TGTGCCAGCAGTGGAGGGCGGGGTACGAGGGACACTGAAGCTTTCTTT
CASSGGRGTRDTEAFF
>TRBV9|TRBJ1-4|.|many
TGTGCCAGCAGCCCGGATACAGGGATGACTAATGAAAAACTGTTTTTT
CASSPDTGMTNEKLFF
>TRBV9|TRBJ2-1|.|.
TGTGCCAGCAGCGAGGAGGACTACAATGAGCAGTTCTTC
CASSEEDYNEQFF
>TRBV6-5|TRBJ1-2|.|.
TGTGCCAGCAGTTACAGGCAGGGTGATGGCTACACCTTC
CASSYRQGDGYTF
>TRBV7-9|TRBJ2-3|.|.
TGTGCCAGCAGCTCCCCCTTTTATAGAGATACGCAGTATTTT
CASSSPFYRDTQYF
>TRBV5-1|TRBJ1-5|.|.
TGCGCCAGCAGCTTAGGAGATTATAGCAATCAGCCCCAGCATTTT
CASSLGDYSNQPQHF
>TRBV29-1|TRBJ2-1|TRBD2|.
TGCAGCGTTGTGGCGGGAGGGCGGTTTCAGTTCTTC
CSVVAGGRFQFF
>TRBV6-2/TRBV6-3|TRBJ2-7|TRBD2|.
TGTGCCAGCAGTAAAGGGACTAGCGGGAGTCCCTACGAGCAGTACTTC
CASSKGTSGSPYEQYF
>TRBV6-5|TRBJ2-7|TRBD2|.
TGTGCCACCGGAGCGGGAGTAGGCGAGCAGTACTTC
CATGAGVGEQYF
>TRBV7-2|TRBJ2-7|.|.
TGTGCCAGCAGCTTAGATTCAGGGGGGATTAGGGAGCAGTACTTC
CASSLDSGGIREQYF
>TRBV7-9|TRBJ1-1|.|.
TGTGCCAGCATGCCGGACAGTTGGGACACTGAAGCTTTCTTT
CASMPDSWDTEAFF
>TRBV30|TRBJ1-2|TRBD1|.
TGTGCCTGGAGAGGACAGGGGCCGAGAGGCTACACCTTC
CAWRGQGPRGYTF
>TRBV19|TRBJ2-6|.|.
TGTGCCAGTAGTATAGGCGGTTACTTCTCTGGGGCCAACGTCCTGACTTTC
CASSIGGYFSGANVLTF
>TRBV7-3|TRBJ2-1|TRBD1|.
TGTGCCAGCAGCTTGACGACAGGGAACAATGAGCAGTTCTTC
CASSLTTGNNEQFF
>TRBV7-6|TRBJ2-1|TRBD2|few
TGTGCCAGCAGCTTAGGCGGGAGTCTCTCCTACAATGAGCAGTTCTTC
CASSLGGSLSYNEQFF
>TRBV29-1|TRBJ2-4|.|.
TGCAGCGTTGAGGGAGCGGACATTCAGTACTTC
CSVEGADIQYF
>TRBV27|TRBJ2-2|TRBD1|.
TGTGCCAGCAGTCACAACAGGGGGACCGGGGAGCTGTTTTTT
CASSHNRGTGELFF
>TRBV11-2|TRBJ2-1|.|.
TGTGCCAGCAGCTTAGAATGGCGACAGAGCTCCTACAATGAGCAGTTCTTC
CASSLEWRQSSYNEQFF
>TRBV11-2|TRBJ2-1|TRBD2|.
TGTGCCAGCAGCTCCACCGGAGCGGGAGGGTCCTCCTACAATGAGCAGTTCTTC
CASSSTGAGGSSYNEQFF
>TRBV5-6|TRBJ2-3|TRBD2|.
TGTGCCAGCAGCCTGGGACTAGCGGGAGGAGATACGCAGTATTTT
CASSLGLAGGDTQYF
>TRBV28|TRBJ1-1|TRBD1|.
TGTGCCAGCAGCCACGCCGGGACAGGGAACACTGAAGCTTTCTTT
CASSHAGTGNTEAFF